These T cell receptor beta chains were read from a single sample in a study of technical replicates of blood from a few donors. TCRdb's copy holds only in-frame clones and misses some; the assay was immunoSEQ multiplex PCR. The sample yields under 95,000 clones, around 94% seen once. The specimen was T cells isolated from PBMCs. The receptors were gathered from a human donor in good health. CDR3s include the opening cysteine and the closing phenylalanine or tryptophan. Fields, in order: J gene, D gene, clone size, V gene, CDR3 protein, CDR3 DNA. D genes are given only for firm matches. Only some rows state a clone size, as once, few, many or a class for expanded clones.

j_call: TRBJ2-5
d_call: .
clone_size: .
v_call: TRBV7-9
cdr3_aa: CASSLGGEEETQYF
cdr3_nt: TGTGCCAGCAGCTTAGGGGGGGAGGAGGAGACCCAGTACTTC

j_call: TRBJ1-1
d_call: .
clone_size: .
v_call: TRBV27
cdr3_aa: CASSFSVGTEAFF
cdr3_nt: TGTGCCAGCAGTTTTAGCGTAGGCACTGAAGCTTTCTTT

j_call: TRBJ1-1
d_call: .
clone_size: .
v_call: TRBV19
cdr3_aa: CASRGQINTEAFF
cdr3_nt: TGTGCCAGTAGGGGACAAATAAACACTGAAGCTTTCTTT

j_call: TRBJ2-1
d_call: .
clone_size: .
v_call: TRBV6-5
cdr3_aa: CASTTGGEQFF
cdr3_nt: TGTGCCAGCACCACAGGCGGTGAGCAGTTCTTC

j_call: TRBJ2-2
d_call: .
clone_size: .
v_call: TRBV4-1
cdr3_aa: CASSPGTPNTGELFF
cdr3_nt: TGCGCCAGCAGTCCCGGGACACCGAACACCGGGGAGCTGTTTTTT

j_call: TRBJ2-3
d_call: TRBD2
clone_size: .
v_call: TRBV5-4
cdr3_aa: CASSLGDYPIVDTQYF
cdr3_nt: TGTGCCAGCAGCTTAGGGGACTACCCAATCGTAGATACGCAGTATTTT

j_call: TRBJ1-2
d_call: .
clone_size: .
v_call: TRBV5-1
cdr3_aa: CASSLAPSDSASPYGYTF
cdr3_nt: TGCGCCAGCAGCTTGGCCCCTTCGGACAGTGCCTCCCCCTATGGCTACACCTTC

j_call: TRBJ1-2
d_call: TRBD1
clone_size: .
v_call: TRBV15
cdr3_aa: CATSRTGTGDYGSSYGYTF
cdr3_nt: TGTGCCACCAGCAGAACCGGGACAGGGGATTATGGTAGTAGCTATGGCTACACCTTC

j_call: TRBJ1-1
d_call: .
clone_size: .
v_call: TRBV6-5
cdr3_aa: CASSPRGSSTEAFF
cdr3_nt: TGTGCCAGCAGTCCCAGAGGGTCATCCACTGAAGCTTTCTTT

j_call: TRBJ1-1
d_call: .
clone_size: .
v_call: TRBV10-3
cdr3_aa: CATHEGGTHTEAFF
cdr3_nt: TGTGCCACCCACGAGGGGGGGACCCACACTGAAGCTTTCTTT

j_call: TRBJ2-7
d_call: .
clone_size: .
v_call: TRBV28
cdr3_aa: CASSLYHLSYEQYF
cdr3_nt: TGTGCCAGCAGTTTATATCACTTATCCTACGAGCAGTACTTC

j_call: TRBJ2-7
d_call: TRBD2
clone_size: .
v_call: TRBV29-1
cdr3_aa: CSVATGLAGREAYEQYF
cdr3_nt: TGCAGCGTGGCTACGGGGCTAGCGGGACGAGAAGCCTACGAGCAGTACTTC

j_call: TRBJ2-6
d_call: .
clone_size: .
v_call: TRBV18
cdr3_aa: CASSVTLISGANVLTF
cdr3_nt: TGTGCCAGCTCAGTGACTCTGATCTCTGGGGCCAACGTCCTGACTTTC

j_call: TRBJ2-7
d_call: TRBD1
clone_size: .
v_call: TRBV29-1
cdr3_aa: CSVESGTGPYEQYF
cdr3_nt: TGCAGCGTTGAATCAGGGACAGGGCCCTACGAGCAGTACTTC

j_call: TRBJ2-6
d_call: .
clone_size: .
v_call: TRBV21-1
cdr3_aa: CASSKDRDRVSGANVLTF
cdr3_nt: TGTGCCAGCAGCAAAGATCGGGACAGGGTATCTGGGGCCAACGTCCTGACTTTC

j_call: TRBJ2-1
d_call: TRBD1
clone_size: .
v_call: TRBV29-1
cdr3_aa: CSVGPGQGHNEQFF
cdr3_nt: TGCAGCGTTGGACCGGGACAGGGACACAATGAGCAGTTCTTC

j_call: TRBJ1-6
d_call: .
clone_size: few
v_call: TRBV2
cdr3_aa: CASRVQGAGSPLHF
cdr3_nt: TGTGCCAGCAGGGTACAGGGAGCCGGATCACCCCTCCACTTT

j_call: TRBJ2-7
d_call: TRBD1
clone_size: .
v_call: TRBV19
cdr3_aa: CASSNPRDSFYEQYF
cdr3_nt: TGTGCCAGTAGTAATCCCCGGGACAGCTTCTACGAGCAGTACTTC

j_call: TRBJ1-1
d_call: .
clone_size: .
v_call: TRBV27
cdr3_aa: CASRQGGTEAFF
cdr3_nt: TGTGCCAGCAGGCAGGGTGGCACTGAAGCTTTCTTT

j_call: TRBJ2-3
d_call: TRBD1
clone_size: .
v_call: TRBV19
cdr3_aa: CASSVGQGGTDTQYF
cdr3_nt: TGTGCCAGTAGCGTCGGACAGGGAGGCACAGATACGCAGTATTTT

j_call: TRBJ2-7
d_call: TRBD2
clone_size: .
v_call: TRBV27
cdr3_aa: CASSLRLAPVYEQYF
cdr3_nt: TGTGCCAGCAGTTTAAGACTAGCGCCGGTCTACGAGCAGTACTTC

j_call: TRBJ2-1
d_call: .
clone_size: once
v_call: TRBV7-8
cdr3_aa: CASSPQSGPYNEQFF
cdr3_nt: TGTGCCAGCAGCCCCCAAAGCGGCCCTTACAATGAGCAGTTCTTC

j_call: TRBJ2-7
d_call: TRBD2
clone_size: .
v_call: TRBV5-4
cdr3_aa: CASSPSGRAEVQYF
cdr3_nt: TGTGCCAGCAGCCCTAGCGGGAGGGCCGAAGTGCAGTACTTC

j_call: TRBJ2-7
d_call: TRBD2
clone_size: .
v_call: TRBV28
cdr3_aa: CASRATSGTTQPYEQYF
cdr3_nt: TGTGCCAGCAGAGCAACTAGCGGGACGACCCAGCCCTACGAGCAGTACTTC

j_call: TRBJ1-2
d_call: .
clone_size: .
v_call: TRBV19
cdr3_aa: CASSITRVPNYGYTF
cdr3_nt: TGTGCCAGTAGTATCACCAGGGTACCAAACTATGGCTACACCTTC

j_call: TRBJ1-1
d_call: TRBD1
clone_size: .
v_call: TRBV6-5
cdr3_aa: CASSFTGDTEAFF
cdr3_nt: TGTGCCAGCAGTTTTACAGGGGACACTGAAGCTTTCTTT

j_call: TRBJ1-1
d_call: TRBD1
clone_size: .
v_call: TRBV19
cdr3_aa: CASSLQGADTEAFF
cdr3_nt: TGTGCCAGTAGCCTACAGGGGGCTGACACTGAAGCTTTCTTT

j_call: TRBJ2-2
d_call: .
clone_size: .
v_call: TRBV29-1
cdr3_aa: CSVFSFGELFF
cdr3_nt: TGCAGCGTTTTTAGCTTCGGGGAGCTGTTTTTT

j_call: TRBJ2-1
d_call: TRBD1
clone_size: .
v_call: TRBV29-1
cdr3_aa: CSAWDRGNEQFF
cdr3_nt: TGCAGCGCTTGGGACAGGGGCAATGAGCAGTTCTTC

j_call: TRBJ2-7
d_call: TRBD2
clone_size: .
v_call: TRBV14
cdr3_aa: CASSQEAGFIYEQYF
cdr3_nt: TGTGCCAGCAGCCAAGAAGCGGGGTTTATCTACGAGCAGTACTTC

j_call: TRBJ1-1
d_call: .
clone_size: .
v_call: TRBV27
cdr3_aa: CASSPVLNTEAFF
cdr3_nt: TGTGCCAGCAGCCCCGTCCTGAACACTGAAGCTTTCTTT

j_call: TRBJ1-4
d_call: TRBD1
clone_size: .
v_call: TRBV7-9
cdr3_aa: CASRQGQVNEKLFF
cdr3_nt: TGTGCCAGCAGGCAGGGACAGGTTAATGAAAAACTGTTTTTT

j_call: TRBJ1-2
d_call: .
clone_size: .
v_call: TRBV19
cdr3_aa: CASETAGANYGYTF
cdr3_nt: TGTGCCAGTGAGACAGCGGGAGCTAACTATGGCTACACCTTC

j_call: TRBJ1-1
d_call: TRBD1
clone_size: .
v_call: TRBV7-8
cdr3_aa: CASSNRDRAWGAFF
cdr3_nt: TGTGCCAGCAGCAACCGGGACAGGGCGTGGGGAGCTTTCTTT